The 17 T cell receptor beta chains presented below share a single source sample, sequenced in a study of T cell repertoires in ileal Crohn's disease. Profiling relied on immunoSEQ multiplex PCR, and the TCRdb table lists in-frame clones only, not all of them. The sample includes 2,000 to 2,500 clones, about 90% of them seen just once. The material sequenced was ileal tissue. These receptors all stem from an adult with Crohn's disease.

The J gene is TRBJ2-7, the V gene TRBV5-4; no firm D call. This CDR3 region has 13 residues. V gave up 0 bases and J gave up 0 bases, with 4 bases separating them. Germline V gives CDR1 SGHNT, CDR2 YYREEE (reference sequence). CDR3 in amino acids: CASSLAGSYEQYF. The DNA of the CDR3 is TGTGCCAGCAGCTTGGCAGGCTCCTACGAGCAGTACTTC.

This rearrangement joins TRBV19 to TRBJ1-6, with D uncertain. This CDR3 comprises 15 residues. Germline V lookup: CDR1 LNHDA, CDR2 SQIVND (reference sequence). Trimming cost V 3 bases and J 7 bases, with 13 bases left between them. The CDR3 here is CASSITGNQNSPLHF. CDR3 DNA sequence: TGTGCCAGTAGTATTACGGGGAATCAAAATTCACCCCTCCACTTT. The full variable domain, in which reference TRBV19 and TRBJ1-6 provide the parts outside the CDR3, is DGGITQSPKYLFRKEGQNVTLSCEQNLNHDAMYWYRQDPGQGLRLIYYSQIVNDFQKGDIAEGYSVSREKKESFPLTVTSAQKNPTAFYLCASSITGNQNSPLHFGNGTRLTVT.

The rearrangement links TRBV7-2 to TRBJ2-7, with D possibly matching TRBD1 (6 bases). The V end was cut by 5 bases, the J end by 2 bases, with 16 bases between. This CDR3 is built from 15 residues. Germline V CDR1 and CDR2: SGHTA, FQGNSA. The CDR3 sequence: CASSHSPGHPYEQYF. In DNA, the CDR3 is TGTGCCAGCAGCCATTCTCCGGGACACCCCTACGAGCAGTACTTC.

The V call is TRBV6-5, the J call TRBJ2-7; TRBD1 matches at 10 bases. Germline CDR1 MNHEY, CDR2 SVGAGI. The CDR3 runs to 16 residues. The junction had 10 bases not matched to a gene; V was cut back by 4 bases and J by 4 bases. CDR3 sequence reads: CASSSPRTGGVYEQYF. Here the CDR3 DNA reads TGTGCCAGCAGTTCGCCACGGACAGGGGGAGTATACGAGCAGTACTTC.

The chain employs TRBV10-3 and TRBJ2-3; 13 nucleotides line up with TRBD2. Trimming removed 9 bases from V and 4 bases from J; junction bases left unmatched: 7. The CDR3 spans 15 residues. Germline assignment: CDR1 ENHRY and CDR2 SYGVKD. DNA of the CDR3: TGTGCCATGGGGACTAGCGGGGCGGCCCCAGATACGCAGTATTTT. Protein: CAMGTSGAAPDTQYF.

Here the CDR3 reads CASSFGLAGGRGEQYF. CDR3 DNA sequence: TGTGCCAGCAGTTTTGGACTAGCGGGGGGGCGGGGCGAGCAGTACTTC. The chain is built from TRBV2 and TRBJ2-7; 15 bases are shared with TRBD2. The length of the CDR3 is 16 residues. CDR1 and CDR2 (germline): SNHLY, FYNNEI. With V trimmed by 5 bases and J by 6 bases, 8 bases remained unmatched.

The chain employs TRBV7-9 and TRBJ1-1, with 8 bases lining up with TRBD1. V shed 2 bases and J 1 base; nucleotides not matched to a gene: 3. The CDR3 consists of 15 residues. The V gene's germline CDR1 is SEHNR and CDR2 FQNEAQ (reference sequence). The CDR3 protein is CASSLTGQGNTEAFF. The CDR3 DNA follows: TGTGCCAGCAGCTTAACCGGACAGGGGAACACTGAAGCTTTCTTT.

The V gene is TRBV23-1, the J gene TRBJ2-7, with D possibly being TRBD1 or TRBD2 (9 bases each). Being an ORF, TRBV23-1 has a function that is uncertain. V lost 10 bases, J lost 2 bases, and 30 bases lay in between. The length of the CDR3 is 18 residues. CDR3 nucleotides: TGCGCCACCTTGAACAGGGGGCGGGAGCGGGGGGCAACCTACGAGCAGTACTTC. Protein sequence: CATLNRGRERGATYEQYF.

This rearrangement joins TRBV21-1 to TRBJ1-1. TRBV21-1 is shown as a pseudogene. The CDR3 is made up of 14 amino acids. The CDR3 sequence is CASSNVRGATEAFF. The CDR3 region has the DNA TGTGCCAGCAGCAATGTGCGGGGGGCCACTGAAGCTTTCTTT.

The chain uses TRBV5-6 and TRBJ1-2; 8 bases fit TRBD1. Germline trimming cut 6 bases from V and 4 bases from J; bases unmatched to any gene: 8. CDR3 length equals 14 residues. Per germline, CDR1 SGHDT and CDR2 YYEEEE. The CDR3 loop reads CASTRDRLGYGYTF. DNA of the CDR3: TGTGCCAGCACCCGGGACAGGTTAGGCTATGGCTACACCTTC. Together with reference TRBV5-6 and TRBJ1-2, the CDR3 gives the full variable domain: DAGVTQSPTHLIKTRGQQVTLRCSPKSGHDTVSWYQQALGQGPQFIFQYYEEEERQRGNFPDRFSGHQFPNYSSELNVNALLLGDSALYLCASTRDRLGYGYTFGSGTRLTVV.

The chain recombines TRBV29-1 with TRBJ2-1; possible D gene TRBD2, 6 bases. This CDR3 region has 10 residues. The V end lost 7 bases, the J end lost 7 bases, and 8 bases lay between the germline ends. CDR1 and CDR2 from the germline V gene are SQVTM and ANQGSEA. The CDR3 nucleotides read TGCAGCGCCGGGAGTAATGAGCAGTTCTTC. Protein sequence: CSAGSNEQFF.

The V and J genes are TRBV6-1 and TRBJ1-6, with no clear D. The CDR3 extends over 13 amino acids. The V end was cut by 6 bases, the J end by 2 bases, with 5 bases between. Germline assignment: CDR1 MNHNS and CDR2 SASEGT. CDR3 DNA: TGTGCCAGCAGGAGTACCTATAATTCACCCCTCCACTTT. Encoded protein: CASRSTYNSPLHF.

The chain is built from TRBV4-1 and TRBJ1-5; D uncertain. The length of the CDR3 is 13 residues. Germline lookup yields CDR1 MGHRA and CDR2 YSYEKL. Trimming took 4 bases from V and 1 from J, leaving 5 bases between them. Written as DNA, the CDR3 is TGCGCCAGCAGCCGCAGAAGCAATCAGCCCCAGCATTTT. Translated: CASSRRSNQPQHF.

CDR3 nucleotides: TGTGCCAGCTCACCAGACTTGAACACTGAAGCTTTCTTT. Translation gives CASSPDLNTEAFF. The chain carries TRBV18 and TRBJ1-1; no reliable D call. Germline CDR1 KGHSH, CDR2 LQKENI. The CDR3 covers 13 residues. Trimming took 2 bases from V and 0 from J, leaving 4 bases between them.

The chain is built from TRBV20-1 and TRBJ1-1; D is unclear. There are 11 residues in the CDR3. From germline, CDR1 is DFQATT and CDR2 SNEGSKA (reference sequence). Trimming cost V 3 bases and J 4 bases, with 6 bases left between them. CDR3 sequence reads: CSASGVTEAFF. CDR3 sequence (DNA): TGCAGTGCTAGCGGGGTCACTGAAGCTTTCTTT.

The CDR3 reads CASSQDGTSGAGELFF. Written as DNA, the CDR3 is TGTGCCAGCAGCCAAGATGGGACTAGCGGGGCCGGGGAGCTGTTTTTT. This sequence joins TRBV4-2 and TRBJ2-2; 13 bases fit TRBD2. With 0 bases clipped from V and 6 bases from J, the junction kept 1 base outside the gene matches. Per the germline V gene, CDR1 is LGHNA and CDR2 is YNFKEQ. The CDR3 has 16 amino acids.

V usage is TRBV2 and J usage is TRBJ1-2; the D gene is possibly TRBD1 (6 bases). CDR3 length: 12 residues. Germline CDR1 SNHLY, CDR2 FYNNEI. The V and J ends lost 4 bases and 8 bases respectively, with 11 bases between them. Here the CDR3 DNA reads TGTGCCAGCAGTGGGGGGGGCCGGGGCTACACCTTC. Translation gives CASSGGGRGYTF.